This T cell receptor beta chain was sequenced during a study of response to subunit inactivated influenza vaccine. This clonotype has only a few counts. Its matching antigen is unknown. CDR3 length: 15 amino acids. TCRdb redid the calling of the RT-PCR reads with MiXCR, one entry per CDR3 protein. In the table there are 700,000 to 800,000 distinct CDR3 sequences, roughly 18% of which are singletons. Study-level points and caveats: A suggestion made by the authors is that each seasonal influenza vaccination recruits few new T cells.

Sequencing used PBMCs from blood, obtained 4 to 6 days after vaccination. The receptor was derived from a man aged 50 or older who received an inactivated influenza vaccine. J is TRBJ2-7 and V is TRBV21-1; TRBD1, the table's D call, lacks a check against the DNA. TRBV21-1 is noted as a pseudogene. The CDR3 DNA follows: TGTGCCAGCAGCAACGACAGGGGTCGGGACTACGAGCAGTACTTC. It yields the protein CASSNDRGRDYEQYF.